The 20 T cell receptor beta chains below all came from one sample that was sequenced in a study of blood T cell repertoires in COVID-19. TCRdb's table, derived via immunoSEQ multiplex PCR, lists solely in-frame clones and lacks some. This sample carries about 120,000 clones, 85% of them seen once, and the ten largest clones take 3% to 4%. The sample taken for sequencing was peripheral blood. These receptors were obtained from a man between 60 and 70 years old with acute or convalescent COVID-19.

This clone was detected only a few times. The chain recombines TRBV7-2 with TRBJ2-1; a weak D match, TRBD2 (6 bases). Germline V gene lookup returns CDR1 SGHTA and CDR2 FQGNSA. The CDR3 length is 16 residues. V lost 0 bases and J 2 bases, leaving 11 bases between the germline ends. CDR3 residues: CASSLAGGSTYNEQFF. The CDR3 region has the DNA TGTGCCAGCAGCTTAGCGGGGGGATCGACCTACAATGAGCAGTTCTTC.

V and J are TRBV7-2 and TRBJ2-6; tentative D call: TRBD2 (6 bases). This CDR3 is built from 17 residues. V was cut by 1 base and J by 0 bases, with 10 bases left in between. CDR1 SGHTA and CDR2 FQGNSA come from the germline V gene. The CDR3 DNA follows: TGTGCCAGCAGCTTAGGGGGAGGCTTCTCTGGGGCCAACGTCCTGACTTTC. Translating it yields CASSLGGGFSGANVLTF.

The V and J genes are TRBV4-1 and TRBJ2-7; TRBD1 agrees at 8 bases. V shed 1 base, J shed 6 bases, and the junction held 8 bases outside the gene matches. From germline, CDR1 is MGHRA and CDR2 YSYEKL. This CDR3 has 15 residues. DNA for the CDR3: TGCGCCAGCAGCCAAGCTGGACAGGGTGGCGGCGAGCAGTACTTC. This codes for CASSQAGQGGGEQYF.

The CDR3 DNA follows: TGTGCCAGCAGTCCCCACGGCGAGCGGCCCCAGCATTTT. It translates to CASSPHGERPQHF. The chain is built from TRBV28 and TRBJ1-5; D gene uncertain. V was shortened by 5 bases and J by 9 bases, with 14 bases between the two germline ends. This CDR3 is built from 13 residues. In germline, CDR1 is MDHEN, CDR2 SYDVKM.

The chain combines TRBV3-1 (or the pseudogene TRBV3-2) with TRBJ1-2; D unresolved. Looked up from germline, CDR1 is LGHDT and CDR2 is YNNKEL (reference sequence). This CDR3 has 14 amino acids. Trimming cost V 0 bases and J 4 bases, with 9 bases left between them. DNA for the CDR3: TGTGCCAGCAGCCAAGAGGAAACGGGCTATGGCTACACCTTC. Its translation: CASSQEETGYGYTF.

The rearrangement joins TRBV3-1 (or the pseudogene TRBV3-2) to TRBJ2-3, with 13 bases that match TRBD2. The CDR3 contains 16 residues. Trimming cost V 4 bases and J 5 bases; bases outside gene matches: 6. Germline V gives CDR1 LGHDT, CDR2 YNNKEL (reference sequence). CDR3 bases: TGTGCCAGCAGCCTTGGACTAGCGGGAGACGGAGATACGCAGTATTTT. This encodes CASSLGLAGDGDTQYF.

V and J are TRBV6-5 and TRBJ2-5; 9 nucleotides agree with TRBD1. There are 15 residues in the CDR3. Unmatched junction bases numbered 10, after V lost 6 bases and J lost 5 bases. Germline CDR1 and CDR2: MNHEY and SVGAGI. The CDR3 coding sequence is TGTGCCAGCAGGTCCGGGACAGGGCGAGATGAGACCCAGTACTTC. It encodes CASRSGTGRDETQYF.

This chain connects TRBV6-2 or TRBV6-3 to TRBJ2-3; TRBD2 might be the D (5 bases). The CDR3 is made up of 15 amino acids. The V and J ends lost 0 bases and 6 bases respectively, with 13 bases between them. Germline CDR1 MNHEY, CDR2 SVGEGT. DNA for the CDR3: TGTGCCAGCAGTTACTCTAGGGAGTCGAGTGATACGCAGTATTTT. Translation: CASSYSRESSDTQYF.

The chain carries TRBV5-6 and TRBJ2-3, with 7 bases lining up with TRBD2. CDR1 SGHDT and CDR2 YYEEEE come from the germline V gene. Trimming cost V 2 bases and J 0 bases; bases outside gene matches: 3. This CDR3 has 15 amino acids. The DNA for the CDR3 is TGTGCCAGCAGCTTCGGGAGGCCCAGCACAGATACGCAGTATTTT. Its translation: CASSFGRPSTDTQYF.

The rearrangement uses TRBV7-9 and TRBJ2-7; 14 bases align to TRBD2. The CDR3 length is 15 residues. Per germline, CDR1 SEHNR and CDR2 FQNEAQ (reference sequence). J gave up 6 bases and V 5 bases, and 6 bases lay outside the gene matches. CDR3 amino acids: CASSLEGTSGSEQYF. The CDR3 DNA sequence: TGTGCCAGCAGCCTAGAGGGGACTAGCGGGAGCGAGCAGTACTTC.

This clone was observed a few times. The chain uses TRBV3-1 (or the pseudogene TRBV3-2) and TRBJ2-1; D not resolved. The CDR3 has 15 amino acids. V dropped 0 bases and J dropped 9 bases, with 15 bases sitting between them. CDR1 and CDR2 from the germline V gene are LGHDT and YNNKEL (reference sequence). In DNA, the CDR3 is TGTGCCAGCAGCCAAGATTCGGTAGTAAGTGCTGAGCAGTTCTTC. Protein product: CASSQDSVVSAEQFF.

This clone was found once. J is TRBJ2-7 and V is TRBV7-2; weak D call: TRBD2 (6 bases). The CDR3 has 14 amino acids. V was clipped by 1 base and J by 3 bases, with 10 bases between them. Germline lookup yields CDR1 SGHTA and CDR2 FQGNSA. CDR3 loop: CASSLEAGGYEQYF. For the CDR3, the DNA is TGTGCCAGCAGCTTAGAGGCCGGGGGCTACGAGCAGTACTTC.

The V gene is TRBV3-1 (or the pseudogene TRBV3-2), the J gene TRBJ2-7; 10 bases are shared with TRBD2. The V gene end was trimmed by 1 base and the J gene end by 2 bases; junction bases not matched to a gene: 5. The CDR3 has 16 amino acids. CDR1 and CDR2 from the germline V gene are LGHDT and YNNKEL (reference sequence). The CDR3 region is CASSQGPTSGAYEQYF. Here the CDR3 DNA reads TGTGCCAGCAGCCAAGGCCCTACTAGCGGGGCCTACGAGCAGTACTTC.

The chain joins TRBV15 to TRBJ2-5; 10 bases map to TRBD2. V shed 0 bases and J 6 bases; nucleotides not matched to a gene: 10. CDR3 length: 17 residues. CDR1 and CDR2 (germline): LNHNV, YYDKDF (reference sequence). As DNA, the CDR3 is TGTGCCACCAGCAGAGATAAAGAAGCTAGCGGGAGCCAGACCCAGTACTTC. This gives the protein CATSRDKEASGSQTQYF.

The rearrangement uses TRBV28 and TRBJ2-2, with TRBD1 matching 9 bases. The V gene end was trimmed by 10 bases and the J gene end by 6 bases; junction bases not matched to a gene: 15. This CDR3 is 16 amino acids long. Germline CDR1 and CDR2: MDHEN and SYDVKM. As DNA, the CDR3 is TGTGCCATCGGGGCCCCGGGACAGGGTCTCGCCGGGGAGCTGTTTTTT. This sequence encodes CAIGAPGQGLAGELFF. Together with reference TRBV28 and TRBJ2-2, the CDR3 gives the full variable domain: DVKVTQSSRYLVKRTGEKVFLECVQDMDHENMFWYRQDPGLGLRLIYFSYDVKMKEKGDIPEGYSVSREKKERFSLILESASTNQTSMYLCAIGAPGQGLAGELFFGEGSRLTVL.

The V gene is TRBV6-6, the J gene TRBJ2-5; TRBD2 matches 7 bases. CDR1 and CDR2 from the germline V gene are MNHNY and SVGAGI (reference sequence). The CDR3 consists of 16 residues. The trim removed 2 bases at V and 0 bases at J, leaving 6 bases unmatched. DNA of the CDR3: TGTGCCAGCAGTTACGATCGGGAGGCCCACCAAGAGACCCAGTACTTC. Encoded protein: CASSYDREAHQETQYF.

The chain carries TRBV5-1 and TRBJ2-3; 9 bases agree with TRBD2. The trim removed 4 bases at V and 4 bases at J, leaving 10 bases unmatched. Germline CDR1 reads SGHRS; CDR2 reads YFSETQ. The CDR3 is made up of 16 amino acids. The CDR3 here is CASSGGESSGADTQYF. The CDR3 DNA is TGCGCCAGCAGCGGGGGCGAGTCTAGCGGGGCAGATACGCAGTATTTT.

The gene calls are TRBV6-5 and TRBJ2-7; 9 bases match TRBD1. After removal of 4 bases from V and 0 bases from J, the junction contained 7 bases not matched to a gene. Per the germline V gene, CDR1 is MNHEY and CDR2 is SVGAGI. The CDR3 has 16 residues. The DNA for the CDR3 is TGTGCCAGCAGTTCGTATCCGACAGGGGGCTCCTACGAGCAGTACTTC. Protein product: CASSSYPTGGSYEQYF.

The chain carries TRBV24-1 and TRBJ2-2; D gene ambiguous. Trimming took off 1 base at V and 5 bases at J, with 7 bases between the two ends. The V gene's germline CDR1 is KGHDR and CDR2 SFDVKD. The CDR3 is made up of 14 amino acids. The CDR3 DNA sequence: TGTGCCACCAGTGATTTCTACGGGACCGGGGAGCTGTTTTTT. It yields the protein CATSDFYGTGELFF.

This chain links TRBV7-9 with TRBJ2-7, with D perhaps TRBD1 (6 bases). Germline assignment: CDR1 SEHNR and CDR2 FQNEAQ (reference sequence). The CDR3 consists of 13 residues. Trimming pared 7 bases from V and 5 bases from J, leaving 15 bases between. The CDR3 coding sequence is TGTGCCAGCATGGGGGCAGGGCCACACGAGCAGTACTTC. Translation: CASMGAGPHEQYF.